Presented here are 30 T cell receptor beta chains from one specimen sequenced in a study of blood T cell repertoires in COVID-19. The protocol was immunoSEQ multiplex PCR, while the TCRdb copy is restricted to in-frame clones and leaves out a portion. This sample has 310,000 or so clones; approximately 86% occur once, and the top ten carry 8.9%. Sequenced sample: PBMCs or T cells enriched from blood (not recorded which). These receptors originate from a woman aged 18-29 years who had recovered from COVID-19.

J is TRBJ2-3 and V is TRBV9; 12 positions match TRBD1. Germline V gene sequence: CDR1 SGDLS, CDR2 YYNGEE. J gave up 2 bases and V 0 bases, and 10 bases lay outside the gene matches. The CDR3 is made up of 19 amino acids. In DNA, the CDR3 is TGTGCCAGCAGCGTAGTCGGGACAGGGGGCTTGGGACACACAGATACGCAGTATTTT. As protein: CASSVVGTGGLGHTDTQYF.

The gene calls are TRBV7-3 and TRBJ2-1; TRBD1 matches 7 bases. This CDR3 region has 16 residues. CDR1 and CDR2 (germline): SGHTA, FQGTGA. The V segment lost 3 bases and the J segment 2 bases; nucleotides outside the gene matches: 7. The CDR3 region is CASSLNRGFPYNEQFF. CDR3 nucleotides: TGTGCCAGCAGCTTGAACAGGGGTTTCCCCTACAATGAGCAGTTCTTC.

The chain joins TRBV11-2 to TRBJ1-4; D is perhaps TRBD1 (5 bases). With 11 bases removed from V and 8 bases from J, the gap between germline ends came to 21 bases. The CDR3 has 14 residues. CDR1 and CDR2 (germline): SGHAT, FQNNGV. The CDR3 coding sequence is TGTGCCGCTAACCGGGGGGAGGGACTCGAAAAACTGTTTTTT. Translation: CAANRGEGLEKLFF.

The CDR3, as DNA: TGCGCCAGCAGCCAAGATCCGGGACAGCCGATCCTCTCCTACGAGCAGTACTTC. This encodes CASSQDPGQPILSYEQYF. The J gene is TRBJ2-7, the V gene TRBV4-3; the match to TRBD1 covers 7 bases. Germline V lookup: CDR1 LGHNA, CDR2 YSLEER. This CDR3 is 18 amino acids long. Trimming removed 0 bases from V and 0 bases from J; junction bases left unmatched: 11.

The chain links TRBV3-1 (or the pseudogene TRBV3-2) to TRBJ2-3; the D is unclear. CDR3 length: 17 amino acids. Germline V gene data show CDR1 as LGHDT and CDR2 as YNNKEL (reference sequence). With 2 bases removed from V and 4 bases from J, the gap between germline ends came to 19 bases. CDR3 loop: CASSQMSAANSADTQYF. The CDR3 region has the DNA TGTGCCAGCAGCCAAATGTCCGCGGCTAACTCGGCAGATACGCAGTATTTT.

This clone was detected many times. The chain employs TRBV4-3 and TRBJ2-7; 12 bases match TRBD2. Per the germline V gene, CDR1 is LGHNA and CDR2 is YSLEER. Losses at the gene ends were 0 bases for V and 5 bases for J; bases not matched to a gene: 5. The CDR3 length is 16 residues. The CDR3: CASSQDPGLAGHEQYF. The CDR3 DNA reads TGCGCCAGCAGCCAAGATCCGGGACTAGCGGGCCACGAGCAGTACTTC.

This clone showed up just a few times. J is TRBJ1-1 and V is TRBV9, with TRBD1 matching over 10 bases. Germline V lookup: CDR1 SGDLS, CDR2 YYNGEE. The CDR3 covers 15 residues. V gave up 2 bases and J gave up 8 bases; unmatched junction bases: 9. The CDR3 bases are TGTGCCAGCAGCGTCTTTGGGACAGGGGAAGGGGAAGCTTTCTTT. Protein: CASSVFGTGEGEAFF.

V is TRBV5-1 and J is TRBJ1-6; D might be TRBD1 (5 bases). Germline CDR1 and CDR2: SGHRS and YFSETQ. The CDR3 loop spans 15 amino acids. V lost 2 bases and J lost 8, with 14 bases in between. CDR3 in DNA: TGCGCCAGCAGCTTTTTCACACCGGGGGATTCACCCCTCCACTTT. Translation gives CASSFFTPGDSPLHF.

The rearrangement joins TRBV28 to TRBJ1-3; weak D call: TRBD1 (6 bases). The CDR3 sequence is 16 residues long. Germline CDR1 reads MDHEN; CDR2 reads SYDVKM. Trimming took 5 bases from V and 0 from J, leaving 14 bases between them. The DNA for the CDR3 is TGTGCCAGCAGTCGCCCCGGACAGTACTCTGGAAACACCATATATTTT. Its translation is CASSRPGQYSGNTIYF.

This rearrangement joins TRBV20-1 to TRBJ2-1, with 8 bases identical to TRBD2. The CDR3 sequence is 15 residues long. Germline V lookup: CDR1 DFQATT, CDR2 SNEGSKA (reference sequence). V gave up 3 bases and J gave up 3 bases; unmatched junction bases: 7. The CDR3 DNA reads TGCAGTGCTAGTAAGGCCCTAGCGGGCTACAATGAGCAGTTCTTC. It codes for CSASKALAGYNEQFF.

The chain has TRBV25-1 and TRBJ2-5, with 10 bases that match TRBD1. The CDR3 consists of 17 residues. CDR1 and CDR2 (germline): MGHDK, SYGVNS. V lost 3 bases, J lost 1 base, and 8 bases stayed unmatched. In DNA form, the CDR3 reads TGTGCCAGCAGTGAGACCGACAGGGGGCGCTTCCAAGAGACCCAGTACTTC. Translation gives CASSETDRGRFQETQYF.

The chain recombines TRBV5-1 with TRBJ1-2; D is unresolved. The CDR3 covers 12 residues. Trimming took 2 bases from V and 3 from J, leaving 5 bases between them. Germline V lookup: CDR1 SGHRS, CDR2 YFSETQ. The CDR3 here is CASSFSDYGYTF. CDR3 sequence (DNA): TGCGCCAGCAGCTTTTCCGACTATGGCTACACCTTC. Full variable domain (outside the CDR3, taken from reference TRBV5-1 and TRBJ1-2): KAGVTQTPRYLIKTRGQQVTLSCSPISGHRSVSWYQQTPGQGLQFLFEYFSETQRNKGNFPGRFSGRQFSNSRSEMNVSTLELGDSALYLCASSFSDYGYTFGSGTRLTVV.

This clone showed up just once. CDR3 DNA: TGTGCCAGCAGTTTGGCGGGAGGACGTTCACCCCTCCACTTT. It specifies CASSLAGGRSPLHF. V is TRBV27 and J is TRBJ1-6, with D uncertain. Trimming pared 3 bases from V and 9 bases from J, leaving 12 bases between. Germline CDR1 reads MNHEY; CDR2 reads SMNVEV (reference sequence). There are 14 residues in the CDR3.

The chain carries TRBV4-1 and TRBJ2-1; 7 nucleotides line up with TRBD2. Germline V lookup: CDR1 MGHRA, CDR2 YSYEKL. The CDR3 extends over 16 amino acids. With 4 bases clipped from V and 4 bases from J, the junction kept 10 bases outside the gene matches. CDR3 residues: CASSPSRAGVYNEQFF. In nucleotides, the CDR3 is TGCGCCAGCAGCCCCTCACGGGCGGGGGTTTACAATGAGCAGTTCTTC.

The chain joins TRBV19 to TRBJ2-7; a possible D gene is TRBD1 (6 bases). The germline V gene has CDR1 LNHDA and CDR2 SQIVND (reference sequence). V gave up 8 bases and J gave up 7 bases, with 24 bases separating them. The CDR3 extends over 15 amino acids. This chain's CDR3 is CASSKPGHVLGEQYF. CDR3 sequence (DNA): TGTGCCAGTTCGAAACCGGGACATGTTCTGGGAGAGCAGTACTTC.

The V and J genes are TRBV19 and TRBJ1-2, with TRBD1 as a possible D gene (6 bases). Per the germline V gene, CDR1 is LNHDA and CDR2 is SQIVND (reference sequence). Trimming stripped 2 bases from V and 4 bases from J, with 8 bases between. The length of the CDR3 is 13 residues. Written as DNA, the CDR3 is TGTGCCAGTAGTATACGGGGGGCCTATGGCTACACCTTC. Translating gives CASSIRGAYGYTF.

Here the CDR3 reads CASSFPAGYYEQYF. The CDR3 DNA is TGTGCCAGCAGTTTCCCAGCGGGATACTACGAGCAGTACTTC. The chain is built from TRBV28 and TRBJ2-7, with 7 bases matching TRBD2. Looked up from germline, CDR1 is MDHEN and CDR2 is SYDVKM. This CDR3 comprises 14 residues. The V and J ends lost 3 bases and 3 bases, in that order; junction bases with no gene match: 5.

This sequence joins TRBV27 and TRBJ2-5, with 11 bases fitting TRBD2. V was clipped by 3 bases and J by 0 bases; unmatched bases: 9. The CDR3 contains 18 residues. Looked up from germline, CDR1 is MNHEY and CDR2 is SMNVEV (reference sequence). This chain's CDR3 is CASSFSASGGTNQETQYF. The CDR3 DNA is TGTGCCAGCAGTTTCTCGGCTAGCGGGGGGACTAACCAAGAGACCCAGTACTTC.

This chain uses TRBV11-2 with TRBJ1-2; a weak D match, TRBD1 (5 bases). The CDR3 sequence is 16 residues long. The V end lost 7 bases, the J end lost 3 bases, and 21 bases lay between the germline ends. The germline CDR1 and CDR2 sequences are SGHAT and FQNNGV. This CDR3 is CASTLAGDAGDYGYTF. In DNA, the CDR3 is TGTGCCAGCACCCTAGCGGGGGACGCGGGAGACTATGGCTACACCTTC.

The chain uses TRBV2 and TRBJ1-5, with 7 bases aligning to TRBD1. CDR1 is SNHLY, CDR2 FYNNEI, per germline. V gave up 7 bases and J gave up 7 bases; unmatched junction bases: 10. This CDR3 region has 14 residues. The CDR3 nucleotides are TGTGCCAGCACCACCGACAGGGTGTTGCAGCCCCAGCATTTT. Its translation: CASTTDRVLQPQHF.

V gene TRBV28 combines with J gene TRBJ1-6, with 9 positions matching TRBD1. Trimming removed 3 bases from V and 8 bases from J; junction bases left unmatched: 2. The germline V gene encodes CDR1 MDHEN and CDR2 SYDVKM. The CDR3 has 14 amino acids. CDR3 residues: CASSFDRGDSPLHF. The CDR3 DNA sequence: TGTGCCAGCAGTTTCGACAGGGGGGATTCACCCCTCCACTTT.

The chain recombines TRBV18 with TRBJ2-7, with 9 bases that match TRBD1. Per the germline V gene, CDR1 is KGHSH and CDR2 is LQKENI. Losses at the gene ends were 4 bases for V and 1 base for J; bases not matched to a gene: 2. This CDR3 spans 14 amino acids. The CDR3 DNA sequence: TGTGCCAGCTCACTGGGGACAGGGTCCTACGAGCAGTACTTC. The encoded protein is CASSLGTGSYEQYF.

There are a few counts of this clone. The junction differs from germline at one of its ends, possibly a read error. V usage is TRBV5-5 and J usage is TRBJ2-3, with a possible D match to TRBD1 (5 bases). The germline V gene has CDR1 SGHKS and CDR2 YYEKEE (reference sequence). There are 16 residues in the CDR3. The CDR3 DNA is TGTGCCAGCAGCTTGGCAAAGGGGTTAACCACAGGTACGCAGTATTTT. It is translated as CASSLAKGLTTGTQYF.

The chain carries TRBV10-3 and TRBJ1-1; D gene unclear. The germline V gene has CDR1 ENHRY and CDR2 SYGVKD. V was cut by 6 bases and J by 6 bases, with 14 bases left in between. This CDR3 spans 13 amino acids. Here the CDR3 reads CAIRKSEVAEAFF. CDR3 in DNA: TGTGCCATCAGGAAAAGTGAGGTGGCTGAAGCTTTCTTT.

CDR3 sequence (DNA): TGTGCCAGCAGCTCGGACGGACTAGCGGGGGCCTCGGAGCAGTACTTC. It codes for CASSSDGLAGASEQYF. The chain uses TRBV11-2 and TRBJ2-7; 13 positions match TRBD2. Trimming cost V 4 bases and J 7 bases; bases outside gene matches: 10. The CDR3 loop spans 16 amino acids. Germline CDR1 SGHAT, CDR2 FQNNGV.

The chain has TRBV12-3 or TRBV12-4 and TRBJ1-2; D is perhaps TRBD1 (5 bases). Trimming left V 6 bases short and J 7 bases short, with 15 bases between. This CDR3 is built from 13 residues. CDR3 residues: CASSDGPGGGYTF. The DNA of the CDR3 is TGTGCCAGCAGCGATGGTCCGGGGGGTGGCTACACCTTC.

This clone was seen a single time. V and J are TRBV12-3 or TRBV12-4 and TRBJ1-5; D gene uncertain. The germline V and J ends were trimmed by 1 base and 6 bases, with 7 bases remaining between them. The CDR3 length is 13 residues. The CDR3 is CASSLVASQPQHF. The CDR3 DNA reads as TGTGCCAGCAGTTTAGTAGCCAGTCAGCCCCAGCATTTT.

This chain uses TRBV7-9 with TRBJ2-2; 12 bases are a match to TRBD2. The CDR3 is 18 amino acids. The V gene's germline CDR1 is SEHNR and CDR2 FQNEAQ (reference sequence). V dropped 2 bases and J dropped 6; count of bases not matched to a gene: 10. CDR3 in DNA: TGTGCCAGCAGCTTAAGGACTAGCGGGATCAGAAGGTCCGGGGAGCTGTTTTTT. This codes for CASSLRTSGIRRSGELFF.

The table lists this clone with a count of one. The chain recombines TRBV9 with TRBJ1-2, with 9 bases that match TRBD1. Germline CDR1 and CDR2: SGDLS and YYNGEE. V was pared by 3 bases and J by 0 bases, with 9 bases of the junction left unmatched. The CDR3 length is 17 residues. CDR3 sequence (DNA): TGTGCCAGCAGCGGGACAGGGGATTCTCGGGCTAACTATGGCTACACCTTC. Protein sequence: CASSGTGDSRANYGYTF.

This clone was counted a single time. The chain recombines TRBV5-1 with TRBJ2-1; 11 nucleotides match TRBD2. Germline CDR1 is SGHRS and CDR2 is YFSETQ. V dropped 1 base and J dropped 0; count of bases not matched to a gene: 6. The CDR3 spans 18 residues. The DNA of the CDR3 is TGCGCCAGCAGCTTGACGGCTAGCGGGGGGAGCTCCTACAATGAGCAGTTCTTC. Translating gives CASSLTASGGSSYNEQFF.